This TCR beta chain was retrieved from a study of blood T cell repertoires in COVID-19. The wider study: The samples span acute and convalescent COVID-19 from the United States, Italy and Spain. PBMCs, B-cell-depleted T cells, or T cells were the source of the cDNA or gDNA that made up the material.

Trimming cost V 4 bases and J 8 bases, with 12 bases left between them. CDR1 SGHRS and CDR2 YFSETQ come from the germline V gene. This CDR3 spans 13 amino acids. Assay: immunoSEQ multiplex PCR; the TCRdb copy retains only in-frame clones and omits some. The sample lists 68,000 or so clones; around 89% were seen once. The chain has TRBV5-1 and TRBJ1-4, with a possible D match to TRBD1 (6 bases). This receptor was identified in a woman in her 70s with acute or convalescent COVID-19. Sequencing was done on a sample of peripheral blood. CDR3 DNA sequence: TGCGCCAGCAGCGTACAGGGTAGCGAAAAACTGTTTTTT. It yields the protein CASSVQGSEKLFF.